The 24 T cell receptor beta chains below were found in one sample sequenced in a study of blood T cell repertoires in COVID-19. Sequencing used immunoSEQ multiplex PCR; TCRdb keeps in-frame clones, though not all of them. The sample lists 240,000 or so clones, around 89% occurring once. Sequences were obtained from PBMCs or T cells enriched from blood (not recorded which). These receptors were taken from a man aged 40-55 years who had recovered from COVID-19.

The gene calls are TRBV19 and TRBJ2-5; the D gene is possibly TRBD1 (5 bases). V shed 4 bases and J shed 3 bases, with 12 bases lying between them. The germline gives CDR1 LNHDA, CDR2 SQIVND (reference sequence). CDR3 size: 14 residues. CDR3 protein: CASSTQAREETQYF. In nucleotides, the CDR3 is TGTGCCAGTAGTACCCAAGCCAGGGAAGAGACCCAGTACTTC.

Only one count was recorded for this clone. The rearrangement joins TRBV30 to TRBJ2-6; TRBD2 might be the D (5 bases). The germline V and J ends were trimmed by 0 bases and 1 base, with 7 bases remaining between them. Per germline, CDR1 GTSNPN and CDR2 SVGIG (reference sequence). The CDR3 sequence is 15 residues long. As DNA, the CDR3 is TGTGCCTGGAGTGTACGGGGTTCTGGGGCCAACGTCCTGACTTTC. This encodes CAWSVRGSGANVLTF.

The chain carries TRBV3-1 (or the pseudogene TRBV3-2) and TRBJ2-2; a weak D match, TRBD2 (6 bases). V shed 6 bases and J shed 5 bases, with 10 bases lying between them. CDR3 size: 13 residues. From germline, CDR1 is LGHDT and CDR2 YNNKEL (reference sequence). The CDR3 region has the DNA TGTGCCAGCAGTTCAGGGAGGACCGGGGAGCTGTTTTTT. Protein sequence: CASSSGRTGELFF.

This clone was counted a single time. The CDR3 nucleotides read TGTGCCAGCAGTTACTCGGGCAGTTTGGATGAAAAACTGTTTTTT. It codes for CASSYSGSLDEKLFF. The chain has TRBV6-5 and TRBJ1-4; D call uncertain. The CDR3 contains 15 residues. Trimming pared 0 bases from V and 6 bases from J, leaving 11 bases between. Germline lookup yields CDR1 MNHEY and CDR2 SVGAGI.

This clone was picked up one time. V usage is TRBV1 and J usage is TRBJ1-5. TRBV1 is classified as a pseudogene. This CDR3 is 19 amino acids long. The CDR3 bases are TGCACCAGCAGCCAAGACGGCGGGGCGGGCACATACTCCAATCAGCCCCAGCATTTT. Translating gives CTSSQDGGAGTYSNQPQHF.

This clone was detected many times. V gene TRBV7-3 combines with J gene TRBJ2-2, with 8 positions matching TRBD1. The CDR3 loop spans 19 amino acids. V was pared by 4 bases and J by 0 bases, with 13 bases of the junction left unmatched. Germline CDR1 SGHTA, CDR2 FQGTGA. CDR3 amino acids: CASSSTQGAWGTNTGELFF. The CDR3 DNA sequence: TGTGCCAGCAGCTCCACCCAGGGGGCTTGGGGCACGAACACCGGGGAGCTGTTTTTT.

The rearrangement links TRBV24-1 to TRBJ2-3; TRBD1 matches 7 bases. This CDR3 spans 15 amino acids. From germline, CDR1 is KGHDR and CDR2 SFDVKD. V trimming: 4 bases; J trimming: 5 bases; junction bases outside the gene matches: 8. The CDR3 spells CATSERTGLEDTQYF. CDR3 coding DNA: TGTGCCACCAGTGAACGGACAGGTTTGGAAGATACGCAGTATTTT.

This clone has a single count. This rearrangement joins TRBV7-2 to TRBJ1-4, with D maybe TRBD1 (5 bases). CDR3 length: 15 amino acids. CDR1 and CDR2 from the germline V gene are SGHTA and FQGNSA. V lost 1 base and J 8 bases, leaving 14 bases between the germline ends. As DNA, the CDR3 is TGTGCCAGCAGCTTAGACGGGGGGGTAGAGGAAAAACTGTTTTTT. This encodes CASSLDGGVEEKLFF.

Notes on this clone: Other DNA sequences in the sample encode the same CDR3. This rearrangement joins TRBV18 to TRBJ2-5; 7 positions match TRBD2. V lost 3 bases, J lost 2 bases, and 0 bases stayed unmatched. The germline CDR1 and CDR2 sequences are KGHSH and LQKENI. CDR3 length: 13 residues. As DNA, the CDR3 is TGTGCCAGCTCACCGGGACTACAAGAGACCCAGTACTTC. Its protein product is CASSPGLQETQYF.

Regarding this clone: Different DNA sequences within this sample yield the same CDR3. The V call is TRBV18, the J call TRBJ1-1, with a weak D call TRBD1 (6 bases). Germline CDR1 KGHSH, CDR2 LQKENI. CDR3 size: 14 residues. V gave up 3 bases and J gave up 1 base, with 9 bases separating them. Here the CDR3 reads CASSPGAENTEAFF. The CDR3 coding sequence is TGTGCCAGCTCACCGGGGGCGGAGAACACTGAAGCTTTCTTT.

The chain carries TRBV10-3 and TRBJ2-7; TRBD1 might be the D (5 bases). V lost 3 bases and J lost 0, with 21 bases in between. The CDR3 is 18 residues long. The germline CDR1 and CDR2 sequences are ENHRY and SYGVKD. Here the CDR3 DNA reads TGTGCCATCAGTGATCCAGGGTTAGGGCCACTTAGCTCCTACGAGCAGTACTTC. Its translation is CAISDPGLGPLSSYEQYF.

The chain is built from TRBV7-3 and TRBJ1-2; 7 nucleotides line up with TRBD1. From germline, CDR1 is SGHTA and CDR2 FQGTGA. The CDR3 runs 15 residues. Trimming removed 2 bases from V and 2 bases from J; junction bases left unmatched: 5. The CDR3 DNA sequence: TGTGCCAGCAGCTTAGGCCAGGGGGAGAACTATGGCTACACCTTC. Translating it yields CASSLGQGENYGYTF.

This chain links TRBV28 with TRBJ2-7, with D hard to call. This CDR3 contains 14 residues. CDR1 MDHEN and CDR2 SYDVKM come from the germline V gene. Trimming shortened V by 6 bases and J by 0 bases, and 12 bases separated the two germline ends. CDR3 sequence (DNA): TGTGCCAGCAGGCTATTAAGGAGCTCCTACGAGCAGTACTTC. Translated: CASRLLRSSYEQYF.

The chain combines TRBV6-5 with TRBJ2-7; perhaps TRBD1 as D (7 bases). Trimming removed 6 bases from V and 6 bases from J, with 12 bases in between. CDR1 MNHEY and CDR2 SVGAGI come from the germline V gene. This CDR3 region has 12 residues. The DNA of the CDR3 is TGTGCCAGCAGCCGACAGGGACTCGAGCAGTACTTC. It translates to CASSRQGLEQYF.

The chain has TRBV11-2 and TRBJ1-1, with TRBD1 matching 8 bases. The CDR3 loop spans 16 amino acids. J was trimmed by 1 base and V by 2 bases; bases with no gene match: 6. The germline V gene has CDR1 SGHAT and CDR2 FQNNGV. The CDR3 coding sequence is TGTGCCAGCAGCTTACTCACAGGGGGATCGAACACTGAAGCTTTCTTT. Encoded protein: CASSLLTGGSNTEAFF.

This clone was detected only a few times. The chain recombines TRBV10-1 with TRBJ1-4; D is possibly TRBD1 (5 bases). This CDR3 is built from 15 residues. CDR1 and CDR2 (germline): WNHNN, SYGVQD (reference sequence). Deletions cut 3 bases from V and 0 bases from J, with 8 bases between. The CDR3 loop reads CASSDPGSTNEKLFF. The DNA for the CDR3 is TGCGCCAGCAGTGACCCAGGGTCAACTAATGAAAAACTGTTTTTT.

The V and J genes are TRBV30 and TRBJ2-2; the D is unclear. There are 12 residues in the CDR3. Germline V lookup: CDR1 GTSNPN, CDR2 SVGIG (reference sequence). The V end was cut by 4 bases, the J end by 9 bases, with 12 bases between. CDR3 coding DNA: TGTGCCTGGAATTTTCATGGGCGGGAGCTGTTTTTT. Its protein product is CAWNFHGRELFF.

The J gene is TRBJ1-1, the V gene TRBV6-6, with D unclear. V was pared by 2 bases and J by 2 bases, with 6 bases between. The CDR3 totals 13 residues. In germline, CDR1 is MNHNY, CDR2 SVGAGI (reference sequence). The CDR3 DNA follows: TGTGCCAGCAGTTACGAGAGTAACACTGAAGCTTTCTTT. Translating gives CASSYESNTEAFF.

The genes are TRBV10-2 and TRBJ1-1; unclear D gene. The CDR3 sequence is 16 residues long. The germline V and J ends were trimmed by 0 bases and 0 bases, with 11 bases remaining between them. Germline V gives CDR1 WSHSY, CDR2 SAAADI. In nucleotides, the CDR3 is TGCGCCAGCAGTGAGTCGATGGGCCGCATGAACACTGAAGCTTTCTTT. Translating gives CASSESMGRMNTEAFF.

The V gene is TRBV6-5, the J gene TRBJ1-2; no reliable D call. Trimming cost V 2 bases and J 0 bases, with 13 bases left between them. This CDR3 spans 16 amino acids. Germline-derived CDR1 and CDR2 are MNHEY and SVGAGI. CDR3 in amino acids: CASSYDYRPANYGYTF. CDR3 in DNA: TGTGCCAGCAGTTACGACTACCGACCCGCTAACTATGGCTACACCTTC.

This clone was detected a few times. J is TRBJ2-5 and V is TRBV3-1 (or the pseudogene TRBV3-2); 11 nucleotides line up with TRBD1. The V gene's germline CDR1 is LGHDT and CDR2 YNNKEL (reference sequence). V lost 6 bases and J lost 4; bases outside the gene matches: 7. The length of the CDR3 is 15 residues. CDR3 protein: CASSDTGTGGETQYF. The CDR3 DNA is TGTGCCAGCAGTGACACCGGGACAGGGGGAGAGACCCAGTACTTC.

The J gene is TRBJ2-7, the V gene TRBV5-1, with a possible D match to TRBD1 (5 bases). This CDR3 is built from 14 residues. Trimming took 0 bases from V and 3 from J, leaving 10 bases between them. CDR1 and CDR2 (germline): SGHRS, YFSETQ. The CDR3, as DNA: TGCGCCAGCAGCTTGGCGCAGGGCTTCTACGAGCAGTACTTC. Encoded protein: CASSLAQGFYEQYF.

The V gene is TRBV4-2, the J gene TRBJ2-7; 9 bases are a match to TRBD2. The V gene's germline CDR1 is LGHNA and CDR2 YNFKEQ. The CDR3 has 16 residues. The V gene end was trimmed by 3 bases and the J gene end by 2 bases; junction bases not matched to a gene: 8. The CDR3: CASSQAWAGGTYEQYF. CDR3 nucleotides: TGTGCCAGCAGCCAGGCTTGGGCGGGAGGGACCTACGAGCAGTACTTC.

This chain uses TRBV11-2 with TRBJ2-1, with D possibly being TRBD2 (6 bases). CDR1 is SGHAT and CDR2 is FQNNGV in the germline V gene. V lost 6 bases and J 1 base, leaving 19 bases between the germline ends. This CDR3 has 17 amino acids. The CDR3 is CASSRWAGGASYNEQFF. Here the CDR3 DNA reads TGTGCCAGCAGTCGTTGGGCGGGCGGGGCTTCCTACAATGAGCAGTTCTTC. Full variable domain (missing parts from reference TRBV11-2 and TRBJ2-1): EAGVAQSPRYKIIEKRQSVAFWCNPISGHATLYWYQQILGQGPKLLIQFQNNGVVDDSQLPKDRFSAERLKGVDSTLKIQPAKLEDSAVYLCASSRWAGGASYNEQFFGPGTRLTVL.